The 7 T cell receptor beta chains below come from one sample, sequenced in a study of human T cells and chemical hapten exposure. TCRdb fed the RACE reads into MiXCR, producing one record per CDR3 protein. The sample includes around 45,000 distinct CDR3 sequences, around 4% of them seen just once. Time point in this sample: healthy volunteer bleed at 6 weeks. The total RNA was obtained from whole blood that was not fractionated. The specimen was whole blood. All receptors derive from a human donor in good health. Some clones in this sample may be carry-over from other donors' samples.

This clonotype was detected ten times or more. The chain is built from TRBV28 and TRBJ2-7, with D uncertain. Germline CDR1 and CDR2: MDHEN and SYDVKM. The CDR3 extends over 14 amino acids. Trimming stripped 10 bases from V and 6 bases from J, with 22 bases between. CDR3 sequence reads: CAIMGRQLGSEQYF. The CDR3 DNA reads as TGTGCCATTATGGGCAGGCAATTGGGTAGCGAGCAGTACTTC. The full variable domain, in which reference TRBV28 and TRBJ2-7 provide the parts outside the CDR3, is DVKVTQSSRYLVKRTGEKVFLECVQDMDHENMFWYRQDPGLGLRLIYFSYDVKMKEKGDIPEGYSVSREKKERFSLILESASTNQTSMYLCAIMGRQLGSEQYFGPGTRLTVT.

This clonotype was observed many times. V gene TRBV7-9 combines with J gene TRBJ2-2; no definite D call. The germline gives CDR1 SEHNR, CDR2 FQNEAQ (reference sequence). Trimming cost V 5 bases and J 3 bases, with 4 bases left between them. The CDR3 extends over 12 amino acids. CDR3 in amino acids: CASSPYTGELFF. The CDR3 DNA sequence: TGTGCCAGCAGCCCTTACACCGGGGAGCTGTTTTTT.

This clonotype was counted at least ten times. The chain uses TRBV5-6 and TRBJ2-3, with 9 nucleotides matching TRBD1. The V segment lost 5 bases and the J segment 2 bases; nucleotides outside the gene matches: 27. The CDR3 loop spans 22 amino acids. The germline gives CDR1 SGHDT, CDR2 YYEEEE. The CDR3 coding sequence is TGTGCCAGCAGAAGGTTAGGCGGGACAGGGAAAAAGCAAGGGAGTTACACAGATACGCAGTATTTT. This gives the protein CASRRLGGTGKKQGSYTDTQYF.

The table lists this clonotype with a few counts. The chain couples TRBV20-1 to TRBJ1-5; D is undetermined. Germline loops: CDR1 DFQATT, CDR2 SNEGSKA (reference sequence). The CDR3 contains 17 residues. V was pared by 0 bases and J by 1 base, with 16 bases between. The CDR3: CSARDGSGPASNQPQHF. Here the CDR3 DNA reads TGCAGTGCTAGAGATGGCTCAGGCCCGGCAAGCAATCAGCCCCAGCATTTT.

The rearrangement uses TRBV28 and TRBJ2-1; D possibly corresponds to TRBD2 (6 bases). Germline lookup yields CDR1 MDHEN and CDR2 SYDVKM. Trimming left V 6 bases short and J 5 bases short, with 17 bases between. This CDR3 comprises 15 residues. The CDR3 nucleotides are TGTGCCAGCAGCCGACTGACCGGAGGGCACAATGAGCAGTTCTTC. As protein: CASSRLTGGHNEQFF. The complete variable domain, with remaining parts taken from reference TRBV28 and TRBJ2-1, reads DVKVTQSSRYLVKRTGEKVFLECVQDMDHENMFWYRQDPGLGLRLIYFSYDVKMKEKGDIPEGYSVSREKKERFSLILESASTNQTSMYLCASSRLTGGHNEQFFGPGTRLTVL.

This clonotype was found many times. This sequence joins TRBV3-1 and TRBJ2-6; 7 positions match TRBD1. CDR3 size: 18 residues. Trimming removed 4 bases from V and 0 bases from J; junction bases left unmatched: 9. CDR1 LGHDT and CDR2 YNNKEL come from the germline V gene (reference sequence). In DNA, the CDR3 is TGTGCCAGCAGCCTTATACGGACAGGTCCCTCTGGGGCCAACGTCCTGACTTTC. Translating gives CASSLIRTGPSGANVLTF. Full variable domain (remainder filled in from reference TRBV3-1 and TRBJ2-6): DTAVSQTPKYLVTQMGNDKSIKCEQNLGHDTMYWYKQDSKKFLKIMFSYNNKELIINETVPNRFSPKSPDKAHLNLHINSLELGDSAVYFCASSLIRTGPSGANVLTFGAGSRLTVL.

Details on this clonotype: A much larger clone lies a single base off, so this may be a read error. The genes are TRBV12-3 or TRBV12-4 and TRBJ1-5; tentative D call: TRBD1 (6 bases). This CDR3 comprises 14 residues. The chain's CDR3 is CTSRRGASNQPQHF. In nucleotides, the CDR3 is TGTACCAGCCGCCGGGGGGCTAGCAATCAGCCCCAGCATTTT.